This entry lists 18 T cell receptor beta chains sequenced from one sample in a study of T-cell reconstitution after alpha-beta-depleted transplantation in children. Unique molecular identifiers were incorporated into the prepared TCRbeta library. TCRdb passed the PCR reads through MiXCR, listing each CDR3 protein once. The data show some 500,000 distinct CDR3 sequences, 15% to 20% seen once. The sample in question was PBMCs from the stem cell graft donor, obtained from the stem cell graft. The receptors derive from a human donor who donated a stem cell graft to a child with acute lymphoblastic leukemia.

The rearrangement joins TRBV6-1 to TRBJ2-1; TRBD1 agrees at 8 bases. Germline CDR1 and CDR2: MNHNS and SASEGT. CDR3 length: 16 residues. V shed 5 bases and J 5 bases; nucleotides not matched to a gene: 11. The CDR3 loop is CASSKVRGRGHNEQFF. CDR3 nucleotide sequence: TGTGCCAGCAGTAAGGTCCGGGGCAGGGGGCACAATGAGCAGTTCTTC.

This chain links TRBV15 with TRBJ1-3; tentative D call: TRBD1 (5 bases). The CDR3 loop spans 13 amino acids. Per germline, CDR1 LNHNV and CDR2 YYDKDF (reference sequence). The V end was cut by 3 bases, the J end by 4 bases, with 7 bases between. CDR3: CATSSPGGNTIYF. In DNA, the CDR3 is TGTGCCACCAGCAGCCCAGGGGGAAACACCATATATTTT.

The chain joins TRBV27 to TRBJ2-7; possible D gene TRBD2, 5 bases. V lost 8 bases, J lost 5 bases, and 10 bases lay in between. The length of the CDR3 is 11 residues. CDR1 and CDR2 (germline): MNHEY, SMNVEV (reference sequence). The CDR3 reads CASLYGDEQYF. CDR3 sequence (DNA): TGTGCCAGCCTTTACGGGGACGAGCAGTACTTC.

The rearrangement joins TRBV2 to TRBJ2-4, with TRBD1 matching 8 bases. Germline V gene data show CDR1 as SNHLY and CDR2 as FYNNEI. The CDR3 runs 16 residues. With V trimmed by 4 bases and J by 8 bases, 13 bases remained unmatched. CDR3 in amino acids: CASSGQGRSFRDIQYF. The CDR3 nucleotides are TGTGCCAGCAGTGGACAGGGGAGATCCTTTAGGGACATTCAGTACTTC.

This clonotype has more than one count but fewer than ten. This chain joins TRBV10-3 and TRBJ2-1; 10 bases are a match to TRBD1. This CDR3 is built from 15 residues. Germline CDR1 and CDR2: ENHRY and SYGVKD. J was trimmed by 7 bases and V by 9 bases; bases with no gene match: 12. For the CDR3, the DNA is TGTGCCATGGGGACAGGGGCCCTGGCGGGTAATGAGCAGTTCTTC. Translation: CAMGTGALAGNEQFF.

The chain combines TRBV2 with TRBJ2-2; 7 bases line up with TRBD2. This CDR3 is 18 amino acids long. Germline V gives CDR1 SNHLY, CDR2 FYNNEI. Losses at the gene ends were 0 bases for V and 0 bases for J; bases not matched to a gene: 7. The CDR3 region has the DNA TGTGCCAGCAGTGAAGCGCTTTTGGGACTATCGAACACCGGGGAGCTGTTTTTT. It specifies CASSEALLGLSNTGELFF.

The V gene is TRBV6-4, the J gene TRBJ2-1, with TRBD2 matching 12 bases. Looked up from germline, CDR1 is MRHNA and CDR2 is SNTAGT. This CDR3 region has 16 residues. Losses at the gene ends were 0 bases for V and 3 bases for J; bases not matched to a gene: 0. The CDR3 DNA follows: TGTGCCAGCAGTGACTCGGGACTAGCGGGCTACAATGAGCAGTTCTTC. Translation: CASSDSGLAGYNEQFF.

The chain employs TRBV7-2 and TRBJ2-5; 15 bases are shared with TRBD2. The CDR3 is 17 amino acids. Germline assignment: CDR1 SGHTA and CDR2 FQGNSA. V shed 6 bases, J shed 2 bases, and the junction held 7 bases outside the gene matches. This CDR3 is CASRAPGLAGGQETQYF. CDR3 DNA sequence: TGTGCCAGCAGGGCTCCGGGACTAGCGGGAGGTCAAGAGACCCAGTACTTC.

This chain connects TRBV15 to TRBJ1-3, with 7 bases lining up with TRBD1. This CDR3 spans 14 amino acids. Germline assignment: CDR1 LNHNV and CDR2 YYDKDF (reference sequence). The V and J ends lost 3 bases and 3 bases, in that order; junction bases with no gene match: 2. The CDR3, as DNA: TGTGCCACCAGCAGTCACAGGGGTGGAAACACCATATATTTT. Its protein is CATSSHRGGNTIYF.

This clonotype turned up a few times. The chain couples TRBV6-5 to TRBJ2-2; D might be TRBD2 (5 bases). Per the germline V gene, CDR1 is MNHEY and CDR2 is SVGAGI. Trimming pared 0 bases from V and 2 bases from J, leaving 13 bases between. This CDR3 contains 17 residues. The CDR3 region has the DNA TGTGCCAGCAGTTACTCGTACCACGGGGTCAACACCGGGGAGCTGTTTTTT. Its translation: CASSYSYHGVNTGELFF.

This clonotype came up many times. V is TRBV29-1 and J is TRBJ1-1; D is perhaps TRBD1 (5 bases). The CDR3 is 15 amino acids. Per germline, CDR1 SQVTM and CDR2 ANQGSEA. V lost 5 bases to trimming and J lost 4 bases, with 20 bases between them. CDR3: CSVKGMGGGSTEAFF. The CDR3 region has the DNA TGCAGCGTTAAGGGGATGGGAGGAGGTAGCACTGAAGCTTTCTTT.

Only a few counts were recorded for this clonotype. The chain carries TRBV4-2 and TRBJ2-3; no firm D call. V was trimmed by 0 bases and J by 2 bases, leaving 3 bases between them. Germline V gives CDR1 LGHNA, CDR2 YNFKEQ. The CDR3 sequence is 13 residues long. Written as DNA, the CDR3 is TGTGCCAGCAGCCAAGAAACCACAGATACGCAGTATTTT. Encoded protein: CASSQETTDTQYF.

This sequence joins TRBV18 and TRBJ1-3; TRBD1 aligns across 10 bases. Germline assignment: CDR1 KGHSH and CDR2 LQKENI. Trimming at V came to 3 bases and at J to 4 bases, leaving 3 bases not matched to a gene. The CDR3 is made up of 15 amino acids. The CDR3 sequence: CASSPGQGRGNTIYF. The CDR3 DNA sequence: TGTGCCAGCTCACCGGGACAGGGGAGAGGAAACACCATATATTTT.

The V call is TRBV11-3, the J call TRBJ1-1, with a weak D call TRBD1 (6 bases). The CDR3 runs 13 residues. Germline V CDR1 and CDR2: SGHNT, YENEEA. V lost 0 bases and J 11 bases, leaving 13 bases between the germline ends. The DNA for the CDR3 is TGTGCCAGCAGCTTAGATCAGGGGACGGACGCTTTCTTT. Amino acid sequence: CASSLDQGTDAFF. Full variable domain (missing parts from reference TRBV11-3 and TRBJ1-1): EAGVVQSPRYKIIEKKQPVAFWCNPISGHNTLYWYLQNLGQGPELLIRYENEEAVDDSQLPKDRFSAERLKGVDSTLKIQPAELGDSAVYLCASSLDQGTDAFFGQGTRLTVV.

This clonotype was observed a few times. The CDR3 nucleotides are TGTGCCACCCGAACAGAGACCCAAGAGACCCAGTACTTC. Its translation is CATRTETQETQYF. The chain employs TRBV12-3 or TRBV12-4 and TRBJ2-5; D uncertain. CDR3 length: 13 residues. With 10 bases removed from V and 1 base from J, the gap between germline ends came to 13 bases.

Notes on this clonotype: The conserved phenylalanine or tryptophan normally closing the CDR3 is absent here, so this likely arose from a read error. CDR3 loop: CASSQGPKVSHTVRELFL. In nucleotides, the CDR3 is TGCGCCAGCAGCCAAGGCCCCAAGGTGTCCCATACTGTCCGGGAGCTGTTTTTG. V and J are TRBV4-1 and TRBJ2-2; D is uncertain. Germline V CDR1 and CDR2: MGHRA, YSYEKL. There are 18 residues in the CDR3. V gave up 1 base and J gave up 9 bases, with 24 bases separating them.

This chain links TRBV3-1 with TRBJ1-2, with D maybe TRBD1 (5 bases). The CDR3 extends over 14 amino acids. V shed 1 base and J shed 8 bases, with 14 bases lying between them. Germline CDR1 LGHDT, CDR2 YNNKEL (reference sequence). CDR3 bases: TGTGCCAGCAGCCAAGGGGGACCCCGAGGGGGCTACACCTTC. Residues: CASSQGGPRGGYTF.

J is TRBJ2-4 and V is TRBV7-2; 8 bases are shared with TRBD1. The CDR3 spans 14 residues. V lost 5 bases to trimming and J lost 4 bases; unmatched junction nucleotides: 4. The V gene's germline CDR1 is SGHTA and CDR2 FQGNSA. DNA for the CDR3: TGTGCCAGCAGCCTCAGGACAGGGAAAAACATTCAGTACTTC. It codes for CASSLRTGKNIQYF.